A selection of T cell receptor beta chains follows, all from one sample in a study of blood T cell repertoires in COVID-19. Profiled with immunoSEQ multiplex PCR; TCRdb holds only in-frame clones, not every one. The sample has 200,000 to 300,000 clones, 70% to 85% seen once. The sample comprised peripheral blood. The source is a middle-aged man who had recovered from COVID-19. Each CDR3 is given with its conserved first and last residue. The order of the fields is V gene, J gene, CDR3 protein.

>TRBV7-2|TRBJ2-3
CASSAQGHTDTQYF
>TRBV7-9|TRBJ2-5
CASSLRDPAGPWQETQYF
>TRBV28|TRBJ1-1
CASSSPQGGNTEAFF
>TRBV7-8|TRBJ2-5
CASSLAGAETQYF
>TRBV4-3|TRBJ1-4
CASSQEERGGEKLFF
>TRBV27|TRBJ2-3
CASSLQERTDTQYF
>TRBV18|TRBJ2-1
CASSPNPSGGGEQFF
>TRBV4-3|TRBJ2-7
CASSQTPGLAGTYEQYF
>TRBV19|TRBJ2-7
CASSPSRGEQYF
>TRBV30|TRBJ1-6
CAWSVDRGSPLHF
>TRBV19|TRBJ1-2
CASSLDKDYGYTF
>TRBV9|TRBJ2-1
CASSVGPGDSQSSSYNEQFF
>TRBV30|TRBJ2-3
CAWRGGASTDTQYF
>TRBV7-2|TRBJ2-7
CASSPPGESYEQYF
>TRBV6-5|TRBJ1-1
CASRTARGEGTEAFF
>TRBV19|TRBJ1-5
CASTLTGAGGNQPQHF
>TRBV7-9|TRBJ1-6
CASSLETGGNSPLHF
>TRBV2|TRBJ1-6
CASSEGAYGTWNSPLHF
>TRBV6-2/TRBV6-3|TRBJ2-7
CASGRQGISYEQYF
>TRBV30|TRBJ2-3
CAWSPQSNTQYF
>TRBV2|TRBJ1-4
CASTRDTAEKLFF
>TRBV10-1|TRBJ2-1
CASSKSDPSFNEQFF